Following are 7 T cell receptor beta chains from one sample sequenced in a study of blood T cell repertoires in COVID-19. Repertoires were generated with immunoSEQ multiplex PCR, while TCRdb's copy carries only in-frame clones and drops some. The table lists a few hundred thousand clones, roughly 92% of them singletons. The specimen sequenced was PBMCs or T cells enriched from blood (not recorded which). The receptors were gathered from a woman aged 40 to 49 who had been exposed to COVID-19.

This chain uses TRBV14 with TRBJ2-5, with D maybe TRBD1 (6 bases). This CDR3 comprises 15 residues. In germline, CDR1 is SGHDN, CDR2 FVKESK. The V and J ends lost 4 bases and 0 bases respectively, with 12 bases between them. The CDR3 DNA follows: TGTGCCAGCAGCCCCCTAACAGGGTACCAAGAGACCCAGTACTTC. It codes for CASSPLTGYQETQYF.

The chain employs TRBV5-4 and TRBJ1-4, with TRBD1 matching 7 bases. Per the germline V gene, CDR1 is SGHNT and CDR2 is YYREEE (reference sequence). With 0 bases clipped from V and 2 bases from J, the junction kept 4 bases outside the gene matches. The CDR3 totals 16 residues. This CDR3 reads CASSLGAGGTNEKLFF. In DNA form, the CDR3 reads TGTGCCAGCAGCTTGGGGGCAGGGGGGACTAATGAAAAACTGTTTTTT.

The chain links TRBV18 to TRBJ1-2; TRBD1 is a possible D gene (5 bases). Germline CDR1 and CDR2: KGHSH and LQKENI. The CDR3 extends over 14 amino acids. Trimming removed 4 bases from V and 0 bases from J, with 9 bases in between. In nucleotides, the CDR3 is TGTGCCAGCTCACTCTCACAGGCTAACTATGGCTACACCTTC. It is translated as CASSLSQANYGYTF.

This chain links TRBV27 with TRBJ1-2; D unresolved. The CDR3 extends over 15 amino acids. V was shortened by 4 bases and J by 6 bases, with 18 bases between the two germline ends. Germline-derived CDR1 and CDR2 are MNHEY and SMNVEV (reference sequence). CDR3 in amino acids: CASSSQRGRANGYTF. As DNA, the CDR3 is TGTGCCAGCAGTTCTCAACGGGGAAGAGCTAATGGCTACACCTTC.

This chain connects TRBV15 to TRBJ1-1; maybe TRBD1 (5 bases). Trimming took off 0 bases at V and 1 base at J, with 18 bases between the two ends. Per germline, CDR1 LNHNV and CDR2 YYDKDF (reference sequence). This CDR3 contains 18 residues. The CDR3 sequence: CATSRDARHSGKNTEAFF. The CDR3 bases are TGTGCCACCAGCAGAGATGCCCGACATTCAGGGAAGAACACTGAAGCTTTCTTT.

The J gene is TRBJ2-7, the V gene TRBV15, with D maybe TRBD2 (6 bases). The CDR3 has 15 residues. V lost 4 bases and J 5 bases, leaving 18 bases between the germline ends. Germline CDR1 LNHNV, CDR2 YYDKDF (reference sequence). The CDR3 is CATSKRLDEFNEQYF. CDR3 DNA sequence: TGTGCCACCAGCAAACGACTAGACGAATTCAACGAGCAGTACTTC.

The V gene is TRBV3-1 (or the pseudogene TRBV3-2), the J gene TRBJ1-4, with a possible D match to TRBD1 (6 bases). Deletions cut 3 bases from V and 7 bases from J, with 21 bases between. The length of the CDR3 is 17 residues. Germline-derived CDR1 and CDR2 are LGHDT and YNNKEL (reference sequence). CDR3 amino acids: CASSHSDRTISVEKLFF. The CDR3 region has the DNA TGTGCCAGCAGCCACTCTGACAGGACGATCTCTGTTGAAAAACTGTTTTTT.